Presented here are 25 T cell receptor beta chains from one specimen sequenced in a study of blood T cell repertoires in COVID-19. TCRdb's copy holds only in-frame clones and misses some; the assay was immunoSEQ multiplex PCR. The sample lists roughly 150,000 clones, around 83% occurring once. The source material was peripheral blood. These receptors were taken from a woman aged 70 to 79 who had recovered from COVID-19.

This clone appeared a few times. This sequence joins TRBV5-6 and TRBJ1-2; 7 bases map to TRBD1. The germline CDR1 and CDR2 sequences are SGHDT and YYEEEE. The trim removed 0 bases at V and 3 bases at J, leaving 5 bases unmatched. This CDR3 comprises 15 residues. This CDR3 is CASSLAPGQYYGYTF. CDR3 bases: TGTGCCAGCAGCTTGGCCCCGGGACAGTACTATGGCTACACCTTC.

DNA for the CDR3: TGTGCCAGCACCCCAGGTGGTGGGGGGGCCGGGCGAAGGGAGACCCAGTACTTC. Residues: CASTPGGGGAGRRETQYF. V and J are TRBV7-9 and TRBJ2-5; D is perhaps TRBD2 (7 bases). The CDR3 totals 18 residues. V lost 7 bases and J lost 5, with 29 bases in between. The V gene's germline CDR1 is SEHNR and CDR2 FQNEAQ (reference sequence).

The V and J genes are TRBV12-3 or TRBV12-4 and TRBJ1-6; D is undetermined. Trimming removed 3 bases from V and 8 bases from J, with 5 bases in between. This CDR3 contains 12 residues. CDR3 sequence: CASSFPDSPLHF. The CDR3, as DNA: TGTGCCAGCAGTTTCCCTGATTCACCCCTCCACTTT.

CDR3 nucleotides: TGTGCCAGCAAAACCCAGGGTGGGTATGGCTACACCTTC. It specifies CASKTQGGYGYTF. The chain uses TRBV28 and TRBJ1-2, with a possible D match to TRBD1 (5 bases). The CDR3 covers 13 residues. V lost 7 bases and J 5 bases, leaving 14 bases between the germline ends. Per the germline V gene, CDR1 is MDHEN and CDR2 is SYDVKM.

This clone was observed a few times. This chain uses TRBV4-1 with TRBJ2-2; 7 nucleotides align to TRBD1. Per germline, CDR1 MGHRA and CDR2 YSYEKL. The CDR3 covers 16 residues. The junction had 8 bases not matched to a gene; V was cut back by 1 base and J by 6 bases. The CDR3, as DNA: TGCGCCAGCAGCCAAGTGCCCTTTAGGGGGCCCGGGGAGCTGTTTTTT. Translation: CASSQVPFRGPGELFF.

This sequence joins TRBV7-8 and TRBJ2-1, with 9 positions matching TRBD1. Germline CDR1 SGHVS, CDR2 FQNEAQ. V dropped 5 bases and J dropped 6; count of bases not matched to a gene: 5. The length of the CDR3 is 14 residues. CDR3 residues: CASSPWTGVNEQFF. CDR3 sequence (DNA): TGTGCCAGCAGCCCATGGACAGGGGTCAATGAGCAGTTCTTC.

V is TRBV7-3 and J is TRBJ2-5, with D unclear. The germline V gene has CDR1 SGHTA and CDR2 FQGTGA. V lost 2 bases and J lost 0, with 4 bases in between. The CDR3 length is 13 residues. The CDR3 DNA reads TGTGCCAGCAGCTTACTACACCAAGAGACCCAGTACTTC. It specifies CASSLLHQETQYF.

The chain is built from TRBV2 and TRBJ1-4; perhaps TRBD1 as D (6 bases). The CDR3 spans 14 residues. The V and J ends lost 4 bases and 6 bases respectively, with 12 bases between them. Germline V gene lookup returns CDR1 SNHLY and CDR2 FYNNEI. The CDR3 loop reads CASSAQGGDEKLFF. CDR3 in DNA: TGTGCCAGCAGTGCACAGGGTGGTGATGAAAAACTGTTTTTT.

V usage is TRBV28 and J usage is TRBJ2-6; 9 nucleotides agree with TRBD1. The germline gives CDR1 MDHEN, CDR2 SYDVKM. There are 17 residues in the CDR3. V was clipped by 6 bases and J by 4 bases; unmatched bases: 10. As DNA, the CDR3 is TGTGCCAGCAGCCCGGGACAGGGTAGGCCCGGGGCCAACGTCCTGACTTTC. Translating gives CASSPGQGRPGANVLTF.

This clone was seen once. The chain links TRBV6-4 to TRBJ1-2; D call uncertain. The CDR3 is 19 amino acids. Trimming left V 0 bases short and J 8 bases short, with 28 bases between. The germline CDR1 and CDR2 sequences are MRHNA and SNTAGT. The CDR3 nucleotides read TGTGCCAGCAGTGACTCCCCCCGAACGGTTCCTAGGCCCCTCTGCGGCTACACCTTC. This gives the protein CASSDSPRTVPRPLCGYTF.

The chain joins TRBV11-1 to TRBJ2-3; a weak D match, TRBD1 (6 bases). V lost 5 bases to trimming and J lost 2 bases, with 8 bases between them. This CDR3 contains 13 residues. The germline CDR1 and CDR2 sequences are SGHAT and FQDESV (reference sequence). The DNA for the CDR3 is TGTGCCAGCAGCCGGGACACCACAGATACGCAGTATTTT. Its protein is CASSRDTTDTQYF. Filled out from reference TRBV11-1 and TRBJ2-3, the complete variable domain reads EAEVAQSPRYKITEKSQAVAFWCDPISGHATLYWYRQILGQGPELLVQFQDESVVDDSQLPKDRFSAERLKGVDSTLKIQPAELGDSAMYLCASSRDTTDTQYFGPGTRLTVL.

As to this clone: Germline is not matched at one junction end, which may reflect a read error. Here the CDR3 reads CAISEWGLEQFF. The DNA for the CDR3 is TGTGCCATCAGCGAGTGGGGCCTTGAGCAGTTCTTC. The chain recombines TRBV10-3 with TRBJ2-1; weak D call: TRBD1 (5 bases). From germline, CDR1 is ENHRY and CDR2 SYGVKD. The length of the CDR3 is 12 residues.

The CDR3 is CASTPLSGDNEQFF. The DNA of the CDR3 is TGTGCCAGCACCCCACTATCGGGGGACAATGAGCAGTTCTTC. The V gene is TRBV27, the J gene TRBJ2-1; possible D gene TRBD2, 6 bases. The CDR3 is 14 residues long. Trimming shortened V by 7 bases and J by 5 bases, and 15 bases separated the two germline ends. Looked up from germline, CDR1 is MNHEY and CDR2 is SMNVEV (reference sequence).

This chain joins TRBV5-1 and TRBJ1-2, with D maybe TRBD1 (5 bases). The CDR3 extends over 15 amino acids. V was trimmed by 4 bases and J by 4 bases, leaving 17 bases between them. Germline CDR1 is SGHRS and CDR2 is YFSETQ. CDR3 DNA sequence: TGCGCCAGCAGCCCTCGGGGGGGGATGTCCTATGGCTACACCTTC. Amino acid sequence: CASSPRGGMSYGYTF.

This clone was seen a few times. J is TRBJ2-2 and V is TRBV7-3; 11 nucleotides line up with TRBD2. Looked up from germline, CDR1 is SGHTA and CDR2 is FQGTGA. CDR3 length: 18 amino acids. V was clipped by 5 bases and J by 1 base; unmatched bases: 9. CDR3 sequence (DNA): TGTGCCAGCAGCCGAGCCCCTGGGACTAGCGGGAACACCGGGGAGCTGTTTTTT. Its translation: CASSRAPGTSGNTGELFF.

The genes are TRBV7-2 and TRBJ1-1; D uncertain. With 1 base removed from V and 3 bases from J, the gap between germline ends came to 9 bases. There are 14 residues in the CDR3. Germline assignment: CDR1 SGHTA and CDR2 FQGNSA. The CDR3 nucleotides are TGTGCCAGCAGCTTAGTTTCGGGAGACACTGAAGCTTTCTTT. Protein product: CASSLVSGDTEAFF. Full variable domain (remainder filled in from reference TRBV7-2 and TRBJ1-1): GAGVSQSPSNKVTEKGKDVELRCDPISGHTALYWYRQSLGQGLEFLIYFQGNSAPDKSGLPSDRFSAERTGGSVSTLTIQRTQQEDSAVYLCASSLVSGDTEAFFGQGTRLTVV.

This clone was detected only a few times. The rearrangement links TRBV12-3 or TRBV12-4 to TRBJ2-7; the D is unclear. The V and J ends lost 3 bases and 2 bases respectively, with 5 bases between them. The CDR3 totals 12 residues. This CDR3 is CASSFSTYEQYF. In DNA, the CDR3 is TGTGCCAGCAGTTTCAGTACCTACGAGCAGTACTTC.

The chain is built from TRBV12-3 or TRBV12-4 and TRBJ2-1; tentatively, D is TRBD2 (6 bases). The CDR3 loop spans 11 amino acids. V lost 2 bases and J lost 15, with 11 bases in between. As DNA, the CDR3 is TGTGCCAGCAGTTTAAGGGAGGCCCTGTTCTTC. Protein product: CASSLREALFF.

The rearrangement joins TRBV5-1 to TRBJ2-3; D is unresolved. The germline CDR1 and CDR2 sequences are SGHRS and YFSETQ. CDR3 size: 16 residues. V shed 0 bases and J shed 4 bases, with 15 bases lying between them. CDR3 nucleotides: TGCGCCAGCAGCTTGGGGATAGCCCGGGTGCCAGATACGCAGTATTTT. This codes for CASSLGIARVPDTQYF.

This clone was seen once. The V and J genes are TRBV10-1 and TRBJ1-2, with TRBD1 matching over 8 bases. V lost 5 bases, J lost 4 bases, and 9 bases stayed unmatched. The germline V gene has CDR1 WNHNN and CDR2 SYGVQD (reference sequence). The CDR3 loop spans 15 amino acids. The CDR3 is CASSPGGQAAYGYTF. CDR3 in DNA: TGCGCCAGCAGTCCAGGGGGACAGGCCGCCTATGGCTACACCTTC.

The chain uses TRBV5-6 and TRBJ2-2; D is uncertain. CDR1 SGHDT and CDR2 YYEEEE come from the germline V gene. The V end was cut by 2 bases, the J end by 0 bases, with 8 bases between. The CDR3 contains 15 residues. This CDR3 is CASSFGAANTGELFF. As DNA, the CDR3 is TGTGCCAGCAGCTTCGGCGCGGCGAACACCGGGGAGCTGTTTTTT.

This clone was observed a few times. The V call is TRBV30, the J call TRBJ2-3; D remains unclear. CDR1 and CDR2 (germline): GTSNPN, SVGIG (reference sequence). Trimming took 5 bases from V and 9 from J, leaving 18 bases between them. This CDR3 has 13 amino acids. CDR3 bases: TGTGCCTGGGGGCCAAACGGTGCGGCGACGCAGTATTTT. Encoded protein: CAWGPNGAATQYF.

V usage is TRBV5-1 and J usage is TRBJ1-3, with 10 bases lining up with TRBD1. V shed 6 bases and J 4 bases; nucleotides not matched to a gene: 10. Germline V gene sequence: CDR1 SGHRS, CDR2 YFSETQ. The CDR3 is 16 amino acids. The CDR3 is CASTWSGQGQGNTIYF. In nucleotides, the CDR3 is TGCGCCAGCACCTGGTCGGGACAGGGGCAGGGAAACACCATATATTTT. Variable domain in full (rest from reference TRBV5-1 and TRBJ1-3): KAGVTQTPRYLIKTRGQQVTLSCSPISGHRSVSWYQQTPGQGLQFLFEYFSETQRNKGNFPGRFSGRQFSNSRSEMNVSTLELGDSALYLCASTWSGQGQGNTIYFGEGSWLTVV.

The genes are TRBV12-3 or TRBV12-4 and TRBJ2-1; D not certain. The CDR3 is 11 amino acids. Trimming shortened V by 8 bases and J by 8 bases, and 10 bases separated the two germline ends. The CDR3 DNA follows: TGTGCCAGCGGGCGCCCAGATGAGCAGTTCTTC. This sequence encodes CASGRPDEQFF.

J is TRBJ2-7 and V is TRBV6-5, with D perhaps matching TRBD1 (6 bases). Germline V gene lookup returns CDR1 MNHEY and CDR2 SVGAGI. Trimming cost V 6 bases and J 0 bases, with 15 bases left between them. This CDR3 is 15 amino acids long. CDR3: CASSRGAVPSYEQYF. CDR3 DNA: TGTGCCAGCAGCAGGGGCGCGGTACCCTCCTACGAGCAGTACTTC.